This T cell receptor (beta chain) emerged from a study of T cell responses to AZD1222 COVID-19 vaccine. Study-wide points: Most donors were white British and more were female, and clonal diversity was possibly underestimated. Nearly half of spike-specific TCRs reportedly target variant regions that are unmutated in the B.1.351 and B.1.1.7 variants.

This clone showed up just a few times. The antigen remains undetermined. CDR1 and CDR2 from the germline V gene are SGHTA and FQGNSA. The V and J ends lost 6 bases and 6 bases respectively, with 9 bases between them. The CDR3 is made up of 12 amino acids. This table comes from immunoSEQ multiplex PCR, and its TCRdb copy is limited to in-frame clones, with some not included. The sample holds approximately 84,000 clones, 75% to 90% seen once. The rearrangement uses TRBV7-2 and TRBJ1-5; unclear D gene. This specimen was peripheral blood, taken 28 days after the second AZD1222 dose. This clonotype was obtained from an adult who received the AZD1222 COVID-19 vaccine. CDR3 coding DNA: TGTGCCAGCAGTATAATGGGTCAGCCCCAGCATTTT. Protein product: CASSIMGQPQHF.